The rows below give T cell receptor beta chains drawn from one sample of a study of shared clonotypes between healthy human individuals. Sequenced by immunoSEQ multiplex PCR; TCRdb stores in-frame clones only, minus some. The table records fewer than 2.5 million clones, roughly 93% of them present only once. The sample comprised naive CD4+ T cells from PBMCs. The source is a man younger than 35 in good health. Some clones in this sample may be carry-over from other donors' samples. Each CDR3 is given with its conserved first and last residue. D genes are given only for firm matches. Not every row has a clone size; where given, it reads once, few, many or a size class.

>NA|TRBV6-5|TRBJ2-1|NA
CASSYISSANEQFF
TGTGCCAGCAGTTATATTTCGTCTGCCAATGAGCAGTTCTTC
>NA|TRBV28|TRBJ1-1|TRBD1
CASSGQDSGNTEAFF
TGTGCCAGCAGTGGACAGGACAGTGGGAACACTGAAGCTTTCTTT
>NA|TRBV7-2|TRBJ2-2|NA
CASSFWPGELFF
TGTGCCAGCAGCTTCTGGCCCGGGGAGCTGTTTTTT
>many|TRBV6-7|TRBJ1-4|NA
CASSYGGTTNEKLFF
TGTGCCAGCAGTTACGGGGGGACTACTAATGAAAAACTGTTTTTT
>NA|TRBV14|TRBJ2-5|NA
CASKGAGDETQYF
TGTGCCAGCAAAGGAGCAGGGGATGAGACCCAGTACTTC
>once|TRBV6-6|TRBJ2-5|NA
CASSYRETQYF
TGTGCCAGCAGTTACCGCGAGACCCAGTACTTC
>NA|TRBV5-4|TRBJ2-5|TRBD2
CASSLVGRGETQYF
TGTGCCAGCTCCCTTGTGGGGAGGGGAGAGACCCAGTACTTC
>NA|TRBV7-9|TRBJ2-5|NA
CASSLGGLGTQYF
TGTGCCAGCAGCTTAGGTGGGCTTGGGACCCAGTACTTC
>NA|TRBV2|TRBJ2-1|TRBD2
CASKERSGSFDEQFF
TGTGCCAGCAAAGAACGGAGCGGGAGTTTCGATGAGCAGTTCTTC
>NA|TRBV28|TRBJ2-7|TRBD2
CASTSGLAGWNEQYF
TGTGCCAGCACCTCCGGACTAGCGGGTTGGAACGAGCAGTACTTC
>NA|TRBV19|TRBJ2-2|NA
CASTRWGAVKTGELFF
TGTGCCAGCACCCGTTGGGGGGCTGTGAAGACTGGGGAGCTGTTTTTT
>NA|TRBV6-5|TRBJ1-1|NA
CASSKFGTEAFF
TGTGCCAGCAGTAAATTCGGGACTGAAGCTTTCTTT
>NA|TRBV7-9|TRBJ1-1|NA
CASSWGTNTEAFF
TGTGCCAGCAGCTGGGGGACCAACACTGAAGCTTTCTTT
>NA|TRBV6-5|TRBJ2-7|NA
CASSLGTPANSYEQYF
TGTGCCAGCAGTTTAGGGACACCAGCTAACTCCTACGAGCAGTACTTC